This T cell receptor (beta chain) is drawn from a study (dated by TCRdb to about 2015). Regarding the study in general: Whether tumor-infiltrating Tregs in breast cancer are recruited from blood Tregs or converted in situ from other CD4+ T cell subsets was tested.

Full-length TCR variable regions were amplified by 5' RACE PCR using constant-region reverse primers, and then by semi-nested PCR using Nested Universal Primer A. The ReliaPrep RNA Cell Miniprep System was used to extract total RNA, which was then reverse transcribed into 5'RACE-ready cDNA with the SMARTer RACE 5'/3' Kit. Full-length TCR alpha and beta libraries were barcoded with multiplex adaptors and sequenced on an Illumina MiSeq. Turning to the authors' computational methods: For each of nine subset-tissue groups, sequencing data from the five patients were pooled, and the groups were then compared using unsupervised clustering of TCR gene usage. The Morisita-Horn index, with shared sequences weighted by their contribution to each repertoire, was used to calculate repertoire similarity. The raw public reads went through TCRdb reprocessing: fastp at Q25, MiXCR clone calling, in-frame beta chains kept. Each CDR3 protein gets just one entry, which takes the most common genes and DNA from the rows behind it. The V and J calls shown here were made by TCRdb, not taken from the authors' results. The sample profile shows around 44,000 distinct CDR3 sequences; approximately 22% of them were found once. The ten most abundant clones make up roughly 3.7% of the sample.

As regards this clonotype: Its cognate antigen has yet to be identified. Per-base qualities were not stored, and no clone one base away is much larger.

The CDR3, cysteine through phenylalanine, is 13 amino acids long. Of all the DNA, just the CDR3 is kept, 39 bases in frame from base 1. CDR1 WNHNN and CDR2 SYGVQD are derived from the germline V gene (reference sequence). After removal of 2 bases from V and 10 bases from J, the junction retains 3 bases not matched to a gene. Study-wide conclusions, independent of this receptor: In terms of TCR gene usage, tumor memory CD4+ T cells clustered together with blood and lymph node memory CD4+ cells, as well as with lymph node naive CD4+ cells. Validation in the larger cohort was restricted to a single TCR beta V-J rearrangement rather than whole repertoires. The greatest overlap of tumor-infiltrating Treg TCR alpha and beta sequences was observed with tumor naive CD4+ T cells, followed by blood naive CD4+ T cells.

Tregs were isolated as CD4+CD25+CD127-/low cells. Tregs, naive and memory CD4+ T cells from tumor, blood and ipsilateral draining lymph nodes of a handful of breast cancer patients underwent full-length TCR alpha and beta sequencing. Mononuclear cells from lymph nodes or 40 to 60 ml of peripheral blood were isolated by Ficoll density gradient centrifugation. FACS confirmed that the sorted cell populations were more than 90% pure. Sequenced sample: Tregs sorted from blood. This chain joins TRBV10-1 to TRBJ2-1; the central 9 bases match TRBD2. This TCR came from a female donor with breast cancer. Here the CDR3 is given as CASSEPLAGEQFF. The nucleotides read TGCGCCAGCAGTGAGCCTCTAGCGGGAGAGCAGTTCTTC.